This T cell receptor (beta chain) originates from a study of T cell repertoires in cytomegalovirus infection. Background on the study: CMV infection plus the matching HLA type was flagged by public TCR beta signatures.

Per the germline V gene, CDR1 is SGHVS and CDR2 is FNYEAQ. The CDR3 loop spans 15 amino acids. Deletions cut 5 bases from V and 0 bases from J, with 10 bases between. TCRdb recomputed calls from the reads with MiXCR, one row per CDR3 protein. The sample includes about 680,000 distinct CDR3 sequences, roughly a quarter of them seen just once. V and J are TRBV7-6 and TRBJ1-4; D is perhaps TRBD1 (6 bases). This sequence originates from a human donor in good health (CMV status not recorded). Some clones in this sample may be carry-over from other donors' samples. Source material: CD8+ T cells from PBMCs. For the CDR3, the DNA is TGTGCCAGCAGCCCGACAGGTGCAACTAATGAAAAACTGTTTTTT. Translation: CASSPTGATNEKLFF.